A selection of T cell receptor beta chains follows, all from one sample in a study of molecular identifiers for immune sequencing clone quantification. MiXCR was run by TCRdb on the PCR reads, yielding one entry per CDR3 protein. This sample has 350,000 or so distinct CDR3 sequences; about 21% occur once, and the top ten carry under 0.95%. Input material: naive CD8+ T cells from blood, with Jurkat cell RNA spiked in. Every receptor here comes from a human donor in good health. Some libraries in this study had Jurkat cell RNA spiked in. CDR3s include the opening cysteine and the closing phenylalanine or tryptophan. Fields, in order: J gene, V gene, D gene, clone size, CDR3 protein, CDR3 DNA. The D gene is left open where the match is weak. Where a row states a size, it is once, few, many or the class of an expanded clone; other rows omit it.

J gene: TRBJ2-7
V gene: TRBV11-3
D gene: -
clone size: few
CDR3 protein: CASSGGAEQYF
CDR3 DNA: TGTGCCAGCAGCGGCGGCGCCGAGCAGTACTTC

J gene: TRBJ1-1
V gene: TRBV3-1
D gene: -
clone size: few
CDR3 protein: CASSPMMVGTEAFF
CDR3 DNA: TGTGCCAGCAGCCCCATGATGGTAGGCACTGAAGCTTTCTTT

J gene: TRBJ2-6
V gene: TRBV7-6
D gene: -
clone size: many
CDR3 protein: CASSPLGPGANVLTF
CDR3 DNA: TGTGCCAGCAGCCCCCTGGGGCCTGGGGCCAACGTCCTGACTTTC

J gene: TRBJ2-7
V gene: TRBV7-9
D gene: TRBD1
clone size: few
CDR3 protein: CASSPGTGATDRYEQYF
CDR3 DNA: TGTGCCAGCAGTCCCGGGACAGGGGCGACCGACCGCTACGAGCAGTACTTC

J gene: TRBJ2-3
V gene: TRBV29-1
D gene: -
clone size: -
CDR3 protein: CSVVKLETQYF
CDR3 DNA: TGCAGCGTTGTTAAGTTGGAAACGCAGTATTTT

J gene: TRBJ1-1
V gene: TRBV11-2
D gene: -
clone size: -
CDR3 protein: CASSLVYAGWGTEAFF
CDR3 DNA: TGTGCCAGCAGCTTAGTGTACGCGGGTTGGGGCACTGAAGCTTTCTTT

J gene: TRBJ1-5
V gene: TRBV7-9
D gene: -
clone size: many
CDR3 protein: CASSRGGQPQHF
CDR3 DNA: TGTGCCAGCAGCCGGGGAGGGCAGCCCCAGCATTTT

J gene: TRBJ2-3
V gene: TRBV29-1
D gene: TRBD2
clone size: many
CDR3 protein: CSVDTRGGTDTQYF
CDR3 DNA: TGCAGCGTTGATACGCGGGGGGGCACAGATACGCAGTATTTT

J gene: TRBJ2-3
V gene: TRBV2
D gene: TRBD1
clone size: many
CDR3 protein: CASSTGGTPSTDTQYF
CDR3 DNA: TGTGCCAGCAGCACAGGGGGGACACCTAGCACAGATACGCAGTATTTT

J gene: TRBJ2-3
V gene: TRBV27
D gene: -
clone size: -
CDR3 protein: CASSLSPGLYTDTQYF
CDR3 DNA: TGTGCCAGCAGTTTATCGCCCGGACTATACACAGATACGCAGTATTTT